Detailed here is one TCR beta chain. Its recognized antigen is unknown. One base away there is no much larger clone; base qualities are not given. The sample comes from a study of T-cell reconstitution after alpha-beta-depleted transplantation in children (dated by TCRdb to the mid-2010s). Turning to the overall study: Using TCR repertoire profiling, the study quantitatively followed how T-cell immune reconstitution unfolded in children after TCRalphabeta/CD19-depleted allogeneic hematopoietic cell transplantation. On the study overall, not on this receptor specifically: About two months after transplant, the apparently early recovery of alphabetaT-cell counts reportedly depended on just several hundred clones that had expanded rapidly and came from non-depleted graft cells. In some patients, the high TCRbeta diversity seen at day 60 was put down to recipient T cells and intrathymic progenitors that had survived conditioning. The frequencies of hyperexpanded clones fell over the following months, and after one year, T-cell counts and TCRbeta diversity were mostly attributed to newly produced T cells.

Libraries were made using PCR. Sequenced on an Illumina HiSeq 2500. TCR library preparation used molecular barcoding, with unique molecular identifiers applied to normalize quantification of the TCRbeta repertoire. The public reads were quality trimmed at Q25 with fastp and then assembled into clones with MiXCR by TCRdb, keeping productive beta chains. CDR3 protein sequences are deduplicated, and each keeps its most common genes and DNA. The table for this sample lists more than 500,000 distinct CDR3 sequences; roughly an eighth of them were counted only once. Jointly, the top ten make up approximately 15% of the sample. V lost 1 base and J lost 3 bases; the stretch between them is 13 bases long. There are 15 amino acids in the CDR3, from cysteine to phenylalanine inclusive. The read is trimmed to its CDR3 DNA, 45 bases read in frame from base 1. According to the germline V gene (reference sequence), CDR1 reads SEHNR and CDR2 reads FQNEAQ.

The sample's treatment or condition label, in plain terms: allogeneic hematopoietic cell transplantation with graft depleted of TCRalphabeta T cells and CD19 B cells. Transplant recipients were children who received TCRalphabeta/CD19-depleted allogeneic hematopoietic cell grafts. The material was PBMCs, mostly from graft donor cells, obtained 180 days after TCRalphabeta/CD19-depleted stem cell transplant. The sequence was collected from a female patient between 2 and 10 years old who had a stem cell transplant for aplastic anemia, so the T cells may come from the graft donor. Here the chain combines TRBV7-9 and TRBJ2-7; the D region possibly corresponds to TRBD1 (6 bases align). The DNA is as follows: TGTGCCAGCAGCTTAGACAGGGTTTTCGGCTACGAGCAGTACTTC. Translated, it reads CASSLDRVFGYEQYF.